These 8 T cell receptor beta chains share one sample of origin, sequenced in a study of PD-L1 blockade in urothelial cancer. As for time point: peripheral blood 6 weeks after treatment start. Assay: immunoSEQ multiplex PCR; the TCRdb copy retains only in-frame clones and omits some. The sample shows 30,000 or so clones, 80% to 90% of them seen only once. The sequences come from PBMCs, collected around atezolizumab (anti-PD-L1) treatment. The receptors shown here come from a man aged 80 or over with urothelial cancer.

The chain employs TRBV15 and TRBJ2-5; D remains ambiguous. The closer fit of TRBJ2-7 to the DNA end suggests the J call may be wrong. Germline V gene data show CDR1 as LNHNV and CDR2 as YYDKDF (reference sequence). The CDR3 length is 11 residues. Here the CDR3 reads CATSSGYEQYF. The CDR3 coding sequence is TGTGCCACCAGCAGTGGTTACGAGCAGTACTTC.

The V and J genes are TRBV2 and TRBJ2-2; a weak D match, TRBD1 (6 bases). This CDR3 is 12 amino acids long. Trimming took 5 bases from V and 6 from J, leaving 7 bases between them. CDR1 SNHLY and CDR2 FYNNEI come from the germline V gene. CDR3 protein: CASSQGPGELFF. CDR3 in DNA: TGTGCCAGCAGTCAGGGGCCCGGGGAGCTGTTTTTT.

The chain employs TRBV18 and TRBJ1-4, with D perhaps matching TRBD1 (6 bases). Germline V gives CDR1 KGHSH, CDR2 LQKENI. V shed 3 bases and J shed 7 bases, with 21 bases lying between them. CDR3 size: 17 residues. In nucleotides, the CDR3 is TGTGCCAGCTCACCTCAAGCCTCGTCTAGGGGGGGTGAAAAACTGTTTTTT. It yields the protein CASSPQASSRGGEKLFF.

In nucleotides, the CDR3 is TGTGCCAGCAGCCCGGTGGGGGCGATAGACGAGCAGTACTTC. Amino acids: CASSPVGAIDEQYF. This chain uses TRBV7-2 with TRBJ2-7; a weak D match, TRBD1 (6 bases). Looked up from germline, CDR1 is SGHTA and CDR2 is FQGNSA. Trimming took 5 bases from V and 5 from J, leaving 16 bases between them. CDR3 size: 14 residues.

The chain links TRBV6-5 to TRBJ2-5, with D possibly being TRBD1 (6 bases). The CDR3 contains 14 residues. Germline V CDR1 and CDR2: MNHEY, SVGAGI. V was cut by 6 bases and J by 5 bases, with 16 bases left in between. CDR3: CASRNRAVPETQYF. The CDR3 nucleotides are TGTGCCAGCAGGAACAGGGCCGTTCCGGAGACCCAGTACTTC.

This clone was seen once. J is TRBJ2-5 and V is TRBV6-5; TRBD1 aligns across 8 bases. V shed 0 bases and J 4 bases; nucleotides not matched to a gene: 4. The CDR3 runs to 15 residues. Germline loops: CDR1 MNHEY, CDR2 SVGAGI. The DNA of the CDR3 is TGTGCCAGCAGTTACTCGGCAGGGGGCGGAGAGACCCAGTACTTC. This gives the protein CASSYSAGGGETQYF.

The CDR3 protein is CASSSTVYGYTF. DNA of the CDR3: TGTGCCAGCAGCTCGACAGTCTATGGCTACACCTTC. The V and J genes are TRBV7-2 and TRBJ1-2; D might be TRBD1 (5 bases). Germline V gene data show CDR1 as SGHTA and CDR2 as FQGNSA. The CDR3 totals 12 residues. V dropped 4 bases and J dropped 4 bases, with 7 bases sitting between them.

The DNA for the CDR3 is TGTGCCAGTAGTATTGACGGGATCCCATCCTACAATGAGCAGTTCTTC. It translates to CASSIDGIPSYNEQFF. The rearrangement joins TRBV19 to TRBJ2-1, with D tentatively TRBD2 (5 bases). The germline CDR1 and CDR2 sequences are LNHDA and SQIVND (reference sequence). Deletions cut 3 bases from V and 1 base from J, with 13 bases between. The CDR3 contains 16 residues.